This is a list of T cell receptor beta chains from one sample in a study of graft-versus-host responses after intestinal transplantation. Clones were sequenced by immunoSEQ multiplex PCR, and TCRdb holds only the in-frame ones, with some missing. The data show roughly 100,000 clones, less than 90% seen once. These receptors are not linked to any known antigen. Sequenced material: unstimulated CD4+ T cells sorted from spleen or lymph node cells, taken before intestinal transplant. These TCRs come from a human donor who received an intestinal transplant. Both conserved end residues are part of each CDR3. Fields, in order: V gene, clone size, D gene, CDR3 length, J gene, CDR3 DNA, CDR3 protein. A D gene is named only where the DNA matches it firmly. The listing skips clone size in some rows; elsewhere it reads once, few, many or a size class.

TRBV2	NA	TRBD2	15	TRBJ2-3	TGTGCCAGCAGTGAATTGGGACTAACCACAGATACGCAGTATTTT	CASSELGLTTDTQYF
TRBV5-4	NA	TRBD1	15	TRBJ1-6	TGTGCCAGCACCCACTACGACAGGGAGGGTTCACCCCTCCACTTT	CASTHYDREGSPLHF
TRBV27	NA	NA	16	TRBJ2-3	TGTGCCAGCAGTTTACGACAGGTCTTTAGCACAGATACGCAGTATTTT	CASSLRQVFSTDTQYF
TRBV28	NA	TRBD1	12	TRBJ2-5	TGTGCCAGCACGACAGGGGCCGAGACCCAGTACTTC	CASTTGAETQYF
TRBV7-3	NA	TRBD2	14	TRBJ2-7	TGTGCCAGCAGCTTAACTAGCGGGAGCTACGAGCAGTACTTC	CASSLTSGSYEQYF
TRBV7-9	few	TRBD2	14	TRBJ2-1	TGTGCCAGCAGCTTCCCTAGCGGGACCAATGAGCAGTTCTTC	CASSFPSGTNEQFF
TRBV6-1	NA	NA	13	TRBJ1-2	TGTGCCAGCAGTGAGAACAGGAACTATGGCTACACCTTC	CASSENRNYGYTF
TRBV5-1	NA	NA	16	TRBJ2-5	TGCGCCAGCAGCTTGACCGGGTCGCGGCTAGCAGAGACCCAGTACTTC	CASSLTGSRLAETQYF
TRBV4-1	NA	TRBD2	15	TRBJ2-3	TGCGCCAGCAGCCTAGCGGGAGGGCCGAGGGATACGCAGTATTTT	CASSLAGGPRDTQYF
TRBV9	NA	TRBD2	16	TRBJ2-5	TGTGCCAGCAGCGTAGGCTCAGCGGGGGAGTGGGAGACCCAGTACTTC	CASSVGSAGEWETQYF
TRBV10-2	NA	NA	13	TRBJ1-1	TGCGCCAGCAGTGGCGGCTTGGCCAGGGACGCTTTCTTT	CASSGGLARDAFF
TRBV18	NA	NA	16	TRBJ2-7	TGTGCCAGCTCACCACGCGACCCAATGAGCTCCTACGAGCAGTACTTC	CASSPRDPMSSYEQYF
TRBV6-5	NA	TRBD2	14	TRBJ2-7	TGTGCCAGCCTTCGGACTAGCGGGAGGTACGAGCAGTACTTC	CASLRTSGRYEQYF
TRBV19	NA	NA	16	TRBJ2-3	TGTGCCAGTAGTATTGAGGCAGGGCTGAGGACAGATACGCAGTATTTT	CASSIEAGLRTDTQYF
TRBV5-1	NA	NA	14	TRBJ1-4	TGCGCCAGCAGCTTGTCAGGGGCGGGTGAAAAACTGTTTTTT	CASSLSGAGEKLFF
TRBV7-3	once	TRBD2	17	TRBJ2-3	TGTGCCAGCAGCTTATTCGGACTAGCGGGAGGCACAGATACGCAGTATTTT	CASSLFGLAGGTDTQYF